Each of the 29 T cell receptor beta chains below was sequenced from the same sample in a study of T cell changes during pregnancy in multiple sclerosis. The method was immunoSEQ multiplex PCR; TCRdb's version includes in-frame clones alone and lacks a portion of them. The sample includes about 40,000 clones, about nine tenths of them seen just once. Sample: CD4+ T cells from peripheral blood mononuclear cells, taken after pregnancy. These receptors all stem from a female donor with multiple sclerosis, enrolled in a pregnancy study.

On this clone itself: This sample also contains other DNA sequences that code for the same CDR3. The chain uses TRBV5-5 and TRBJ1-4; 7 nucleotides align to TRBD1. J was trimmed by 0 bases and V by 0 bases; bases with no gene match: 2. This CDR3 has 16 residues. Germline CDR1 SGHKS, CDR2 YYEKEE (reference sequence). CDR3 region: CASSLGDRATNEKLFF. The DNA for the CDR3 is TGTGCCAGCAGCTTGGGCGACAGGGCAACTAATGAAAAACTGTTTTTT.

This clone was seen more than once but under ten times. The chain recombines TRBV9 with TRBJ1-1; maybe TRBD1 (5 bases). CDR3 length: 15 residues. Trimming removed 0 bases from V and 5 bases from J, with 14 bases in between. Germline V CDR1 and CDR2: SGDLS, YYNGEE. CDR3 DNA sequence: TGTGCCAGCAGCGTAGAGGAGGGGATAGGGACTGAAGCTTTCTTT. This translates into CASSVEEGIGTEAFF.

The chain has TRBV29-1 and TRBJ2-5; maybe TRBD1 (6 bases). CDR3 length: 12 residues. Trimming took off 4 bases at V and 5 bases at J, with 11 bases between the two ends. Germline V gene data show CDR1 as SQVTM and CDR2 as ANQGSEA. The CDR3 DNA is TGCAGCGTTGGTGGGGGCGTGGAGACCCAGTACTTC. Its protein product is CSVGGGVETQYF.

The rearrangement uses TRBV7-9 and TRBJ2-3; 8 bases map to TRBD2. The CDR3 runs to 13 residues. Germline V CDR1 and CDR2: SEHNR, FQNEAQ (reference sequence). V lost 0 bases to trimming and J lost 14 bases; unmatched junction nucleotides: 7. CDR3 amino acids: CASSLAPTSVPYF. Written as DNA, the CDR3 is TGTGCCAGCAGCTTAGCCCCGACTAGCGTTCCGTATTTT.

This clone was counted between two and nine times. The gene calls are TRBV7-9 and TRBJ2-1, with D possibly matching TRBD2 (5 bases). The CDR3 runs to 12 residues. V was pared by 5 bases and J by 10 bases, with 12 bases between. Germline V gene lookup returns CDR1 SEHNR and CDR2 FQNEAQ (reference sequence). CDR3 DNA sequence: TGTGCCAGCAGCCCAACGTCGGGGGAGCAGTTCTTC. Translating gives CASSPTSGEQFF.

CDR3 region: CASSLGGYEQYF. CDR3 DNA: TGCGCCAGCAGCTTGGGAGGCTACGAGCAGTACTTC. The chain carries TRBV5-1 and TRBJ2-7; D is undetermined. CDR3 length equals 12 residues. Germline V gives CDR1 SGHRS, CDR2 YFSETQ. The ends were cut back, 0 bases at V and 3 bases at J, with 4 bases in the middle. Full variable domain (outside the CDR3, taken from reference TRBV5-1 and TRBJ2-7): KAGVTQTPRYLIKTRGQQVTLSCSPISGHRSVSWYQQTPGQGLQFLFEYFSETQRNKGNFPGRFSGRQFSNSRSEMNVSTLELGDSALYLCASSLGGYEQYFGPGTRLTVT.

CDR3 region: CASSLIRGSSTEAFF. In nucleotides, the CDR3 is TGTGCCAGCAGCTTAATTAGGGGTTCTAGCACTGAAGCTTTCTTT. The chain uses TRBV11-2 and TRBJ1-1, with a possible D match to TRBD1 (5 bases). The CDR3 has 15 amino acids. Germline V gives CDR1 SGHAT, CDR2 FQNNGV. The ends were cut back, 2 bases at V and 4 bases at J, with 14 bases in the middle.

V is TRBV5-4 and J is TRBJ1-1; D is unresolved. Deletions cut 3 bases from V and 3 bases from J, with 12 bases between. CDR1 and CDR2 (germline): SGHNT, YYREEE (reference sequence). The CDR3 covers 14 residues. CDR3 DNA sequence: TGTGCCAGCAGCTCCCCTACAGACCACACTGAAGCTTTCTTT. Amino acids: CASSSPTDHTEAFF.

The CDR3 spells CASSTTGYGGYTF. As DNA, the CDR3 is TGTGCCAGCAGCACCACAGGGTATGGTGGCTACACCTTC. This chain uses TRBV5-6 with TRBJ1-2; possible D gene TRBD1, 6 bases. Trimming took off 4 bases at V and 7 bases at J, with 14 bases between the two ends. The CDR3 extends over 13 amino acids. Germline-derived CDR1 and CDR2 are SGHDT and YYEEEE.

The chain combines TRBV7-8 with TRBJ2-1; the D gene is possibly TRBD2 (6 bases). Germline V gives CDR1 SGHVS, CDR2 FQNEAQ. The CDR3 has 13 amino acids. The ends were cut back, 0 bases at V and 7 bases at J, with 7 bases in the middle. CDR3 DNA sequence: TGTGCCAGCAGCTTAGCGCGGGGAAATGAGCAGTTCTTC. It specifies CASSLARGNEQFF. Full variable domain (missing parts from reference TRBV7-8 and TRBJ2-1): GAGVSQSPRYKVAKRGQDVALRCDPISGHVSLFWYQQALGQGPEFLTYFQNEAQLDKSGLPSDRFFAERPEGSVSTLKIQRTQQEDSAVYLCASSLARGNEQFFGPGTRLTVL.

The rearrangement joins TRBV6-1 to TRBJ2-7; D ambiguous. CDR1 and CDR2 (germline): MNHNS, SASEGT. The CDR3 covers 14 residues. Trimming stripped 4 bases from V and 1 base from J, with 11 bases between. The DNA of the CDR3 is TGTGCCAGCAGTGTCGGCAGGCTTTCCTACGAGCAGTACTTC. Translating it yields CASSVGRLSYEQYF.

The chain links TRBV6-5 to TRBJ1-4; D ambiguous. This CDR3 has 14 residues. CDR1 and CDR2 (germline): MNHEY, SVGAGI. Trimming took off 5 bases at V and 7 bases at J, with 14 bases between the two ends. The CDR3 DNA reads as TGTGCCAGCAGTCCCTCGGGGTACTCTGAAAAACTGTTTTTT. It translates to CASSPSGYSEKLFF.

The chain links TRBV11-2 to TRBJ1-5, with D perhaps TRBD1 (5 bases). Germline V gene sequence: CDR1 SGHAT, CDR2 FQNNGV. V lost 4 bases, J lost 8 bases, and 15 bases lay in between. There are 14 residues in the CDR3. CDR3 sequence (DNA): TGTGCCAGCAGCTCGGACGGGGGTAGGGAGCCCCAGCATTTT. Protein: CASSSDGGREPQHF.

As DNA, the CDR3 is TGTGCCAGCAGGCATAATCAGGGGGCAGGGGAGCAGTTCTTC. Its protein is CASRHNQGAGEQFF. The chain couples TRBV7-2 to TRBJ2-1; TRBD1 matches 8 bases. Germline lookup yields CDR1 SGHTA and CDR2 FQGNSA. J was trimmed by 10 bases and V by 6 bases; bases with no gene match: 11. The CDR3 has 14 amino acids.

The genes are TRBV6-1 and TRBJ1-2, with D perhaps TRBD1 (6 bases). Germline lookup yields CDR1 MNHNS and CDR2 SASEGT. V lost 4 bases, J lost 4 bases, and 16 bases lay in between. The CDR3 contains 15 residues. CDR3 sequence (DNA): TGTGCCAGCAGTGTCCGAGTGGGGGCCGGCTATGGCTACACCTTC. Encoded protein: CASSVRVGAGYGYTF.

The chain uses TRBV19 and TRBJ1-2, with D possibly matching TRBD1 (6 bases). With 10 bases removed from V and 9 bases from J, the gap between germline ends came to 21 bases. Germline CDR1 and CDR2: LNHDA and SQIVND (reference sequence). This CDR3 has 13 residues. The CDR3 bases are TGTGCCACCGAAGAAACAGGGCGGAGGAGCTACACCTTC. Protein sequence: CATEETGRRSYTF.

The CDR3 nucleotides read TGTGCCAGCAGTTTGGATTCTAGCGATACGCAGTATTTT. Translation gives CASSLDSSDTQYF. The rearrangement uses TRBV27 and TRBJ2-3; weak D call: TRBD2 (5 bases). Trimming shortened V by 3 bases and J by 6 bases, and 10 bases separated the two germline ends. The CDR3 is made up of 13 amino acids. From germline, CDR1 is MNHEY and CDR2 SMNVEV (reference sequence).

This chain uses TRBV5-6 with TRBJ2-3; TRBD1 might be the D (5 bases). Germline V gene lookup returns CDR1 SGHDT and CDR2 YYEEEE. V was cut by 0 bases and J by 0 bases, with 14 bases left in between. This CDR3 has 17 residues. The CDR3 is CASSLVLDSSSTDTQYF. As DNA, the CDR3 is TGTGCCAGCAGCTTGGTATTAGACAGCTCTAGCACAGATACGCAGTATTTT.

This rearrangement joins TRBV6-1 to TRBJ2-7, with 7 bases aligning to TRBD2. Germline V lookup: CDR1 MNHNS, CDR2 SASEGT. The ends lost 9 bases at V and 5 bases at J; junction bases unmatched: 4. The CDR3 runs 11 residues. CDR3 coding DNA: TGTGCCAGTGGGGGGGGACACGAGCAGTACTTC. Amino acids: CASGGGHEQYF.

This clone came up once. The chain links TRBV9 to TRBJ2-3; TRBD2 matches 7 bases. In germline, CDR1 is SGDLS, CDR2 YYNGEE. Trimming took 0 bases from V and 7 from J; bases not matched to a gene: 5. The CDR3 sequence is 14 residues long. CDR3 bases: TGTGCCAGCAGCGTAGTGGCTAGCGGACATACGCAGTATTTT. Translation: CASSVVASGHTQYF.

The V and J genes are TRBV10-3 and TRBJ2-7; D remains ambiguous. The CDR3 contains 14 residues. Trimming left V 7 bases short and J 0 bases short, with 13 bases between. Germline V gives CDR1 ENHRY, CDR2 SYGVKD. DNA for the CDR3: TGTGCCATCACGCCTAATCCTAACTCCTACGAGCAGTACTTC. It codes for CAITPNPNSYEQYF.

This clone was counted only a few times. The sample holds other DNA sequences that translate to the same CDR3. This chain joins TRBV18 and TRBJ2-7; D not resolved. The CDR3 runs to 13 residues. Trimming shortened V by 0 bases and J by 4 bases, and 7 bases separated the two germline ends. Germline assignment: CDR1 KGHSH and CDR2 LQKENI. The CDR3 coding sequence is TGTGCCAGCTCACCACCCCCCGGGTACGAGCAGTACTTC. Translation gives CASSPPPGYEQYF.

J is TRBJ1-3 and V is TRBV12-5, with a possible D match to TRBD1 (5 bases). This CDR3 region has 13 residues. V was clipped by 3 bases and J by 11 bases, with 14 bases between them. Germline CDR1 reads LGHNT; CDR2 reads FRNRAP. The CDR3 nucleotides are TGTGCTAGTGGTTTCTTGGGGCCCAACCCCATATATTTT. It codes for CASGFLGPNPIYF.

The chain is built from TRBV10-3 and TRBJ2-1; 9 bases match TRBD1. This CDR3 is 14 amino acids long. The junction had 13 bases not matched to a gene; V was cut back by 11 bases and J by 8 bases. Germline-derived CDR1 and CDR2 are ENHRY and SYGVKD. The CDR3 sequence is CAANPGQGLYEQFF. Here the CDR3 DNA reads TGTGCCGCCAATCCGGGACAGGGTCTATATGAGCAGTTCTTC.

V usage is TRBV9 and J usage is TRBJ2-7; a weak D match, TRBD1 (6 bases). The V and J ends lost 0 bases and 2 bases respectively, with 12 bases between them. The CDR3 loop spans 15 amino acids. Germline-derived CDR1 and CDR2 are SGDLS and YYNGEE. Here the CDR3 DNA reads TGTGCCAGCAGCGTAGATCCGGGACAAACCTACGAGCAGTACTTC. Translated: CASSVDPGQTYEQYF.

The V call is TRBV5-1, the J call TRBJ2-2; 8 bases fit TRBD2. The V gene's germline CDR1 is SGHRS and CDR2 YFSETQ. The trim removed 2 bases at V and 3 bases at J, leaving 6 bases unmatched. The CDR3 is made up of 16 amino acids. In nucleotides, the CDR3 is TGCGCCAGCAGCTTAAGCGGGAGTGTGGACACCGGGGAGCTGTTTTTT. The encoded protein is CASSLSGSVDTGELFF.

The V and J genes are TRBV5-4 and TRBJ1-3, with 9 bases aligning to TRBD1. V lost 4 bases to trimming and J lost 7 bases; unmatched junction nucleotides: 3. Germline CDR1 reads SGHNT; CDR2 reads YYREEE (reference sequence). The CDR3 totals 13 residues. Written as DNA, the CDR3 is TGTGCCAGCAGCATCGGACAGGGGAACACCATATATTTT. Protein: CASSIGQGNTIYF.

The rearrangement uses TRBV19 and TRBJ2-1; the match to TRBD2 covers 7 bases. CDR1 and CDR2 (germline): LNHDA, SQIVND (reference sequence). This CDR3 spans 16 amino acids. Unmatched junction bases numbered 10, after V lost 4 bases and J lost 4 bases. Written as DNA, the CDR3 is TGTGCCAGTAGTACCACTGAGCGGGAAGTGTACAATGAGCAGTTCTTC. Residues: CASSTTEREVYNEQFF.

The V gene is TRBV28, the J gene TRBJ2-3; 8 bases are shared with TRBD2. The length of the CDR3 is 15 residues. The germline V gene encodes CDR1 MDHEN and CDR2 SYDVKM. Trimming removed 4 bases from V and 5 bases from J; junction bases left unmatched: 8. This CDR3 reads CASSSSGSLGDTQYF. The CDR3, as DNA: TGTGCCAGCAGTTCCAGCGGGAGCTTGGGAGATACGCAGTATTTT.